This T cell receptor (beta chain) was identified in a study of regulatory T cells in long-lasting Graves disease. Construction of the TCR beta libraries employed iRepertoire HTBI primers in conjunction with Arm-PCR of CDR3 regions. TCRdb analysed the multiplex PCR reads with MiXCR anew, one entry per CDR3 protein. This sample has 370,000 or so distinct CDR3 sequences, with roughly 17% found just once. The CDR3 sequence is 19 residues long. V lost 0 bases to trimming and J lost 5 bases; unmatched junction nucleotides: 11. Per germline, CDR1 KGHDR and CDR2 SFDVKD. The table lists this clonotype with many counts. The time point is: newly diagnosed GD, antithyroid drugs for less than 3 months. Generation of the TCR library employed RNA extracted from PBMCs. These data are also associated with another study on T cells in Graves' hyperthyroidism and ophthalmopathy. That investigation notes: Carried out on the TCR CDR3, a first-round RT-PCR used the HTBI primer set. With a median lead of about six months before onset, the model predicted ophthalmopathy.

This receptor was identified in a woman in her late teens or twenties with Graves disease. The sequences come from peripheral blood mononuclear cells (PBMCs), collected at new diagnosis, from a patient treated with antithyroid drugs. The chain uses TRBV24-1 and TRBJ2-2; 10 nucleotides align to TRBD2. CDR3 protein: CATSDLPGLAGEWTGELFF. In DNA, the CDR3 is TGTGCCACCAGTGATTTGCCGGGGCTAGCGGGGGAATGGACCGGGGAGCTGTTTTTT.